This T cell receptor (beta chain) was observed in a study of T cells of healthy individuals. TCRdb fed the 5' RACE reads into MiXCR, producing one record per CDR3 protein. The sample has nearly 100,000 distinct CDR3 sequences; approximately 16% are singletons. This clonotype was recorded once. This may stem from a read error, because a much larger clone lies one nucleotide away. The CDR3 is 15 amino acids. Germline lookup yields CDR1 MNHEY and CDR2 SVGAGI. V trimming: 8 bases; J trimming: 12 bases; junction bases outside the gene matches: 13. The V and J genes are TRBV6-5 and TRBJ2-1; TRBD2 matches 13 bases. The TCR was taken from a human donor in good health. CDR3 sequence reads: CASCTTWTSGSGQFF. CDR3 nucleotides: TGTGCCAGCTGTACCACCTGGACTAGCGGGAGCGGGCAGTTCTTC.